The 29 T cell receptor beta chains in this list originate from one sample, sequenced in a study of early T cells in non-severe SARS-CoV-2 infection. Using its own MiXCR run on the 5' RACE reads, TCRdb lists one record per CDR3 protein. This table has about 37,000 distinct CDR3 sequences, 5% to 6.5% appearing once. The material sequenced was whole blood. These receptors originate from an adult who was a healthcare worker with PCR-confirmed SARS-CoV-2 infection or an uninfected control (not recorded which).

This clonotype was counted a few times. CDR3 in amino acids: CASSIGTTGSDTQYF. CDR3 bases: TGCGCCAGCAGCATCGGGACTACCGGCTCGGATACGCAGTATTTT. The V gene is TRBV5-1, the J gene TRBJ2-3, with 7 positions matching TRBD2. Germline-derived CDR1 and CDR2 are SGHRS and YFSETQ. With V trimmed by 4 bases and J by 6 bases, 11 bases remained unmatched. The CDR3 sequence is 15 residues long.

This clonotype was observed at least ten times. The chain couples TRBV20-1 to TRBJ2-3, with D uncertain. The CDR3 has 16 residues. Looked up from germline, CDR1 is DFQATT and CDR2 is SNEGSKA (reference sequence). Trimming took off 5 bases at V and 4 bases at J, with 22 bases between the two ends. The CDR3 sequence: CSADNQNDIAADTQYF. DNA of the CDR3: TGCAGTGCTGATAACCAAAACGACATCGCGGCAGATACGCAGTATTTT.

The chain's CDR3 is CASSPLQGLTEAFF. In DNA form, the CDR3 reads TGTGCCAGCAGTCCCCTCCAGGGGCTCACTGAAGCTTTCTTT. The V gene is TRBV27, the J gene TRBJ1-1; possibly TRBD1 for D (6 bases). Deletions cut 5 bases from V and 4 bases from J, with 14 bases between. The germline CDR1 and CDR2 sequences are MNHEY and SMNVEV (reference sequence). This CDR3 has 14 residues.

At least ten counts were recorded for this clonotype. DNA for the CDR3: TGCAGTGCCGCCCCGACTAGCGGGACAAGCAATGAGCAGTTCTTC. Protein product: CSAAPTSGTSNEQFF. This chain connects TRBV20-1 to TRBJ2-1, with 11 bases identical to TRBD2. The CDR3 consists of 15 residues. The V gene end was trimmed by 6 bases and the J gene end by 6 bases; junction bases not matched to a gene: 10. Germline V gives CDR1 DFQATT, CDR2 SNEGSKA (reference sequence).

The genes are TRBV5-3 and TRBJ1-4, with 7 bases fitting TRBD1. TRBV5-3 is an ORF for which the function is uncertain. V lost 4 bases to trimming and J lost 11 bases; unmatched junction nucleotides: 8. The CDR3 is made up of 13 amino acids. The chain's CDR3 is CARSKLDRPKLFF. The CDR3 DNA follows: TGTGCCAGAAGCAAACTGGACAGGCCCAAACTGTTTTTT.

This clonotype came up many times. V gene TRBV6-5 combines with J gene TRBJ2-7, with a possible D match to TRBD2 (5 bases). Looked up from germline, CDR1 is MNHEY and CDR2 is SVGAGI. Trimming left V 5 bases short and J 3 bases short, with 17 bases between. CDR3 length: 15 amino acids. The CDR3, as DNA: TGTGCCAGCAGTCAACGCTCGGGGAACCTCTACGAGCAGTACTTC. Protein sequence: CASSQRSGNLYEQYF.

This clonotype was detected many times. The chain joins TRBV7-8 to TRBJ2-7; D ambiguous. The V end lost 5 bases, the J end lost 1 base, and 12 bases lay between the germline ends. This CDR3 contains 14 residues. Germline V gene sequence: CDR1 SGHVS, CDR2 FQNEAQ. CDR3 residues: CASSLMDGSYEQYF. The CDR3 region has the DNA TGTGCCAGCAGCCTCATGGACGGTTCCTACGAGCAGTACTTC.

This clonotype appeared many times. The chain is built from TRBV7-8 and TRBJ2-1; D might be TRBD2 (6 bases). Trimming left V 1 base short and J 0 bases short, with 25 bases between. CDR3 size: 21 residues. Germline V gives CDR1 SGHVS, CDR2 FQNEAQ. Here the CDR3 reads CASSLEGVNFRKTSSYNEQFF. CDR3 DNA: TGTGCCAGCAGCTTAGAAGGCGTCAACTTCCGAAAGACTAGCTCCTACAATGAGCAGTTCTTC.

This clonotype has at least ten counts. DNA of the CDR3: TGCGCCAGCAGCGCCCGGGACAGCGGACTCTACGAGCAGTACTTC. Its protein product is CASSARDSGLYEQYF. The V gene is TRBV5-1, the J gene TRBJ2-7; TRBD1 matches 7 bases. The V gene end was trimmed by 4 bases and the J gene end by 3 bases; junction bases not matched to a gene: 10. CDR3 size: 15 residues. Looked up from germline, CDR1 is SGHRS and CDR2 is YFSETQ.

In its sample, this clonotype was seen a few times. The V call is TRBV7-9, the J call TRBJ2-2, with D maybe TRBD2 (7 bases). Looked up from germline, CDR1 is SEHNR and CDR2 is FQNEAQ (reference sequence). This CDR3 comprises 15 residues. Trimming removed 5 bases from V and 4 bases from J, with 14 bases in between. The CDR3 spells CASSPWGGPTGELFF. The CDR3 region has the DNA TGTGCCAGCAGCCCCTGGGGGGGGCCCACCGGGGAGCTGTTTTTT.

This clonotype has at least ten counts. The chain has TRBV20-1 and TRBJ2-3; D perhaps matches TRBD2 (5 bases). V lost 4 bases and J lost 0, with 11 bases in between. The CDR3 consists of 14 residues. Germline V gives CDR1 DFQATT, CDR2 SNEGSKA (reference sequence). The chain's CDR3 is CSATSGASTDTQYF. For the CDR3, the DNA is TGCAGTGCTACGAGCGGTGCTAGCACAGATACGCAGTATTTT.

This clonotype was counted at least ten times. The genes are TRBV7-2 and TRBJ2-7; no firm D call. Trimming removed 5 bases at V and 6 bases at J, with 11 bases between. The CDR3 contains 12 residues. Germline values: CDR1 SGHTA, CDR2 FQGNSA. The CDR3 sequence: CASSPYLGEQYF. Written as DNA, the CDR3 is TGTGCCAGCAGCCCATATCTCGGCGAGCAGTACTTC.

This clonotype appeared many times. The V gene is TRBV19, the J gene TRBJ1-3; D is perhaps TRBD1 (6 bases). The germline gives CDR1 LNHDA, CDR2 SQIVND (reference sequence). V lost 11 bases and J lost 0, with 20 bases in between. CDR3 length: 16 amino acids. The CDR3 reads CAPGEWFPHSGNTIYF. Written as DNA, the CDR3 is TGTGCCCCAGGGGAGTGGTTTCCTCACTCTGGAAACACCATATATTTT. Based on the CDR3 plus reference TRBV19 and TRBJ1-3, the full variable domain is DGGITQSPKYLFRKEGQNVTLSCEQNLNHDAMYWYRQDPGQGLRLIYYSQIVNDFQKGDIAEGYSVSREKKESFPLTVTSAQKNPTAFYLCAPGEWFPHSGNTIYFGEGSWLTVV.

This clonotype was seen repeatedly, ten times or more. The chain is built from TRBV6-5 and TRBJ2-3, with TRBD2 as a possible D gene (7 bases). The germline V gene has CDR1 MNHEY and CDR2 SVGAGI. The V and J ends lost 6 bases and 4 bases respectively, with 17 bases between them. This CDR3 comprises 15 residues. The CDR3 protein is CASRPHGGRADTQYF. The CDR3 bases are TGTGCCAGCAGGCCCCACGGGGGGCGCGCAGATACGCAGTATTTT.

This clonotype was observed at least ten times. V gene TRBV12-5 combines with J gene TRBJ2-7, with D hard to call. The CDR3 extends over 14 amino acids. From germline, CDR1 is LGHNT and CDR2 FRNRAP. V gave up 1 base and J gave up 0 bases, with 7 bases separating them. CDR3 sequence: CASGLGANSYEQYF. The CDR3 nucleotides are TGTGCTAGTGGTTTGGGCGCCAACTCCTACGAGCAGTACTTC.

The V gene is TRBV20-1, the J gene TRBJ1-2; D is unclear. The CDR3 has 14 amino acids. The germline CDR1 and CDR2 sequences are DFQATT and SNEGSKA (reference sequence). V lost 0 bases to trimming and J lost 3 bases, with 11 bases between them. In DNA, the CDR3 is TGCAGTGCTAGAGATCTGGGGAAAGACTATGGCTACACCTTC. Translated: CSARDLGKDYGYTF.

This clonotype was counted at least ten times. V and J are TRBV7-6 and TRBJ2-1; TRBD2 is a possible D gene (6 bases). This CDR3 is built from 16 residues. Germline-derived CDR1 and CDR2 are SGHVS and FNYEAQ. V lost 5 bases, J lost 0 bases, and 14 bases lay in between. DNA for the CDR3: TGTGCCAGCAGCCCCTCATTCGGGAGCTCCTACAATGAGCAGTTCTTC. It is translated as CASSPSFGSSYNEQFF.

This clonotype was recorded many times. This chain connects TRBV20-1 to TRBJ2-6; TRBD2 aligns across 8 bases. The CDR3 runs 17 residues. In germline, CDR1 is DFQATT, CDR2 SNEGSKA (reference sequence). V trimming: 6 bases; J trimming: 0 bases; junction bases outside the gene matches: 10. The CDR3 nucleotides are TGCAGTGCCACCCCGGGACTAGGGATCTCTGGGGCCAACGTCCTGACTTTC. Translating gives CSATPGLGISGANVLTF.

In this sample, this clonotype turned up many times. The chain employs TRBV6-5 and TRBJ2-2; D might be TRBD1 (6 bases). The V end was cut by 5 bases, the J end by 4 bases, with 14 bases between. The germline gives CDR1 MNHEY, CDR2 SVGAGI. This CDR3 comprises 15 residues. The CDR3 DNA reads TGTGCCAGCAGTATGGGGGCTAGACGCACCGGGGAGCTGTTTTTT. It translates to CASSMGARRTGELFF.

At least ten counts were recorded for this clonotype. CDR3 coding DNA: TGTGCCAGCAGCTTAGTCGGGGGAATAAATGAGCAGTTCTTC. Encoded protein: CASSLVGGINEQFF. The gene calls are TRBV11-2 and TRBJ2-1; perhaps TRBD2 as D (6 bases). Germline CDR1 reads SGHAT; CDR2 reads FQNNGV. This CDR3 region has 14 residues. Trimming took 1 base from V and 7 from J, leaving 11 bases between them.

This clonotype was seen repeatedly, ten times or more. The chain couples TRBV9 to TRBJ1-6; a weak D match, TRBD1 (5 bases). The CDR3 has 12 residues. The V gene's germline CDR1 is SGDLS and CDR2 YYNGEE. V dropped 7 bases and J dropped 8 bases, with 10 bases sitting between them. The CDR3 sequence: CASGGGDSPLHF. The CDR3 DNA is TGTGCCAGCGGGGGTGGGGATTCACCCCTCCACTTT.

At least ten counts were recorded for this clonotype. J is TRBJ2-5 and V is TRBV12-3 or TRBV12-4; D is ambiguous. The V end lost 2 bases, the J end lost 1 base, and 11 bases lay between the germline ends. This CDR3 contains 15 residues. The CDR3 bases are TGTGCCAGCAGTTTATTAAACGCAGGCCAAGAGACCCAGTACTTC. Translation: CASSLLNAGQETQYF.

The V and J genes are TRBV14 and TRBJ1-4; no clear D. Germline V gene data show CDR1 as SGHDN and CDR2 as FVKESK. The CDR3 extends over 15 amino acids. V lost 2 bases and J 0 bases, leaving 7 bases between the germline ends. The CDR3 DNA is TGTGCCAGCAGCCAACAGGCTGCAACTAATGAAAAACTGTTTTTT. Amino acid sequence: CASSQQAATNEKLFF.

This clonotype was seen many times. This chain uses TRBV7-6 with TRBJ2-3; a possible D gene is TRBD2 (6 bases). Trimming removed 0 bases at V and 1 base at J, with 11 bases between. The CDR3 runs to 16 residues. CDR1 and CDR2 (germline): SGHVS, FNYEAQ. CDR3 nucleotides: TGTGCCAGCAGCTTAGCGATGCCTAGCGGCACAGATACGCAGTATTTT. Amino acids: CASSLAMPSGTDTQYF.

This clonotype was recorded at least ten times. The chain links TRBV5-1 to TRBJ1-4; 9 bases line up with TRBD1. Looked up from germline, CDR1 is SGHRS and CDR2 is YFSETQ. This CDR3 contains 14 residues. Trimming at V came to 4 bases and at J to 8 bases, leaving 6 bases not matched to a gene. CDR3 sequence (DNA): TGCGCCAGCAGCCCGGGACAGGGACAGGAAAAACTGTTTTTT. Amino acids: CASSPGQGQEKLFF. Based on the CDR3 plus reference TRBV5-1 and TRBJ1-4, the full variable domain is KAGVTQTPRYLIKTRGQQVTLSCSPISGHRSVSWYQQTPGQGLQFLFEYFSETQRNKGNFPGRFSGRQFSNSRSEMNVSTLELGDSALYLCASSPGQGQEKLFFGSGTQLSVL.

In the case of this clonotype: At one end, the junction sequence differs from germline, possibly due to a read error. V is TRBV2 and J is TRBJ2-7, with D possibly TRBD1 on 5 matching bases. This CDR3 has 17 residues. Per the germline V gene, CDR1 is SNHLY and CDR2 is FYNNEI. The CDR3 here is CASRAQPYGLATYEQYF. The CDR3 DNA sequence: TGTGCTAGCAGGGCGCAGCCCTATGGCTTGGCCACCTACGAGCAGTACTTC. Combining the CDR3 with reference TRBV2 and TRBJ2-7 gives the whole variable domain EPEVTQTPSHQVTQMGQEVILRCVPISNHLYFYWYRQILGQKVEFLVSFYNNEISEKSEIFDDQFSVERPDGSNFTLKIRSTKLEDSAMYFCASRAQPYGLATYEQYFGPGTRLTVT.

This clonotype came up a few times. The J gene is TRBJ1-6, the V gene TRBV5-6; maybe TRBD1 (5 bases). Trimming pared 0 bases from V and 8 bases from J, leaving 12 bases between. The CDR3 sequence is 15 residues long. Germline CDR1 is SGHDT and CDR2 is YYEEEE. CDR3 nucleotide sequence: TGTGCCAGCAGCTTGGAACGGCAGGGATATTCACCCCTCCACTTT. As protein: CASSLERQGYSPLHF.

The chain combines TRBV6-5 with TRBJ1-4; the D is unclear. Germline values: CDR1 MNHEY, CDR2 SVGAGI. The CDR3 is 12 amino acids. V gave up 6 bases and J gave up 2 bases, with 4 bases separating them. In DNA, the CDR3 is TGTGCCAGCAGGACCACTAATGAAAAACTGTTTTTT. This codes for CASRTTNEKLFF.

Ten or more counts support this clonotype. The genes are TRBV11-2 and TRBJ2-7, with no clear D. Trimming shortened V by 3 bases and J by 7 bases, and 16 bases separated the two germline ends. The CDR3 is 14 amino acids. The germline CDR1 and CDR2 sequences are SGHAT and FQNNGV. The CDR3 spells CASSFGRAAWEQYF. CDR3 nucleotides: TGTGCCAGCAGCTTTGGTCGGGCCGCTTGGGAGCAGTACTTC.